One and the same sample provided the 12 T cell receptor beta chains below, sequenced in a study of shared clonotypes between healthy human individuals (dated by TCRdb to the early 2020s). Library preparation used the immunoSEQ multiplex PCR assay. TCRdb's version of the immuneACCESS table is confined to in-frame rearrangements and falls short of the full clone set. An unresolved V gene accounts for under half of the shortfall where checked; the remainder is of unknown origin. The sample table shows some 2,400,000 clones, and 90% to 97% are seen once. 0.13% of the sample belongs to the ten largest clones. The sample taken for sequencing was naive CD4+ T cells sorted from blood. In light of the paper, this sample's cell subset or site label describes: CD45RA+ positively selected. All receptors come from a man aged 18 to 30 in good health.

The chain employs TRBV28 and TRBJ2-7, with D perhaps TRBD2 (6 bases). Per germline, CDR1 MDHEN and CDR2 SYDVKM. Trimming removed 6 bases at V and 5 bases at J, with 20 bases between. The CDR3 extends over 15 amino acids. The CDR3 loop is CASRTHRTKRHEQYF. Here the CDR3 DNA reads TGTGCCAGCAGAACCCACCGGACTAAGCGCCACGAGCAGTACTTC.

This chain joins TRBV6-5 and TRBJ2-2, with a weak D call TRBD2 (6 bases). Per germline, CDR1 MNHEY and CDR2 SVGAGI. Trimming shortened V by 6 bases and J by 2 bases, and 10 bases separated the two germline ends. The CDR3 loop spans 14 amino acids. The CDR3 DNA reads as TGTGCCAGCAGCCGCGGGGTAAACACCGGGGAGCTGTTTTTT. Translation: CASSRGVNTGELFF.

The CDR3 here is CAISERLAQTSTDTQYF. For the CDR3, the DNA is TGTGCCATCAGTGAGCGGCTAGCGCAGACTAGCACAGATACGCAGTATTTT. The chain couples TRBV10-3 to TRBJ2-3, with D maybe TRBD2 (6 bases). This CDR3 comprises 17 residues. Germline CDR1 is ENHRY and CDR2 is SYGVKD. V lost 2 bases, J lost 0 bases, and 15 bases lay in between.

The chain is built from TRBV11-2 and TRBJ1-1; D perhaps matches TRBD1 (5 bases). In germline, CDR1 is SGHAT, CDR2 FQNNGV. The CDR3 extends over 13 amino acids. Trimming cost V 9 bases and J 5 bases, with 16 bases left between them. The CDR3 reads CASRVGGRTEAFF. Written as DNA, the CDR3 is TGTGCCAGTAGAGTTGGGGGTCGTACTGAAGCTTTCTTT.

This chain joins TRBV2 and TRBJ2-6; 8 bases agree with TRBD2. The germline CDR1 and CDR2 sequences are SNHLY and FYNNEI. This CDR3 has 16 residues. Germline trimming cut 1 base from V and 2 bases from J; bases unmatched to any gene: 1. Written as DNA, the CDR3 is TGTGCCAGCAGTGAAGGCGGGGGGCCTGGGGCCAACGTCCTGACTTTC. Amino acids: CASSEGGGPGANVLTF. The entire variable domain, with the rest obtained from reference TRBV2 and TRBJ2-6, is as follows: EPEVTQTPSHQVTQMGQEVILRCVPISNHLYFYWYRQILGQKVEFLVSFYNNEISEKSEIFDDQFSVERPDGSNFTLKIRSTKLEDSAMYFCASSEGGGPGANVLTFGAGSRLTVL.

With regard to this clone: The sample holds other DNA sequences that translate to the same CDR3. This chain links TRBV29-1 with TRBJ2-5; D gene ambiguous. CDR1 SQVTM and CDR2 ANQGSEA come from the germline V gene. V was shortened by 4 bases and J by 4 bases, with 7 bases between the two germline ends. The CDR3 spans 11 residues. CDR3 sequence reads: CSVGSGETQYF. DNA of the CDR3: TGCAGCGTTGGGTCCGGAGAGACCCAGTACTTC.

The chain has TRBV5-6 and TRBJ1-1; 12 nucleotides line up with TRBD1. CDR3 length: 16 amino acids. Germline loops: CDR1 SGHDT, CDR2 YYEEEE. Trimming removed 2 bases from V and 6 bases from J; junction bases left unmatched: 8. The CDR3 loop is CASSFGTGGYLAEAFF. CDR3 sequence (DNA): TGTGCCAGCAGCTTCGGGACAGGGGGCTACCTGGCTGAAGCTTTCTTT.

CDR3 nucleotides: TGTGCCAGTAGCCGGGCAACTAATGAAAAACTGTTTTTT. Encoded protein: CASSRATNEKLFF. V gene TRBV19 combines with J gene TRBJ1-4; no clear D. In germline, CDR1 is LNHDA, CDR2 SQIVND (reference sequence). The CDR3 loop spans 13 amino acids. Trimming left V 6 bases short and J 0 bases short, with 5 bases between.

The J gene is TRBJ2-2, the V gene TRBV25-1, with 9 nucleotides matching TRBD2. The V segment lost 4 bases and the J segment 5 bases; nucleotides outside the gene matches: 8. Germline CDR1 is MGHDK and CDR2 is SYGVNS. The length of the CDR3 is 16 residues. CDR3 DNA: TGTGCCAGCAGTGCTACCGGGACTAGCAGGACCGGGGAGCTGTTTTTT. This translates into CASSATGTSRTGELFF.

The chain couples TRBV5-1 to TRBJ2-2, with TRBD2 as a possible D gene (5 bases). Germline V gene lookup returns CDR1 SGHRS and CDR2 YFSETQ. The CDR3 totals 13 residues. The V gene lost 7 bases and the J gene lost 7 bases, with 14 bases spanning the gap. The CDR3 DNA follows: TGCGCCAGCGTACTAGGGAATGGCGGGGAGCTGTTTTTT. It specifies CASVLGNGGELFF.

This clone was recorded once. V gene TRBV5-1 combines with J gene TRBJ2-2; 8 positions agree with TRBD1. J gave up 6 bases and V 3 bases, and 16 bases lay outside the gene matches. The CDR3 runs 18 residues. The germline CDR1 and CDR2 sequences are SGHRS and YFSETQ. CDR3 in DNA: TGCGCCAGCAGCTCATTATCTTTGGACAGGGAAATTCCCGGGGAGCTGTTTTTT. Its protein product is CASSSLSLDREIPGELFF.

The chain joins TRBV11-2 to TRBJ2-5, with no clear D. The germline V gene has CDR1 SGHAT and CDR2 FQNNGV. The CDR3 is 14 residues long. V was shortened by 5 bases and J by 2 bases, with 12 bases between the two germline ends. The CDR3 region is CASSLPRTQETQYF. The DNA of the CDR3 is TGTGCCAGCAGCCTTCCTAGGACGCAAGAGACCCAGTACTTC.